This TCR beta chain stems from a study of STAT5B mutations in CD4+ large granular lymphocyte leukemia. Findings and limits, study-wide: CD4-sorted patient repertoires seemed more clonal than healthy CD4+ repertoires. Data were not HLA-matched across samples.

Worth noting for this clone: Its specificity is unknown.

CDR3 length equals 16 residues. Germline V gene data show CDR1 as LGHNT and CDR2 as FRNRAP. With V trimmed by 1 base and J by 4 bases, 5 bases remained unmatched. The data were produced by immunoSEQ multiplex PCR, yet TCRdb's version contains in-frame clones alone and is incomplete. The table records 20,000 to 25,000 clones, 79% of them present only once. The receptor's source is a human donor in good health. The material sequenced was CD4+ T cells from blood buffy coats. The gene calls are TRBV12-5 and TRBJ2-1, with TRBD2 identical over 9 bases. The CDR3 reads CASGLGGGRAYNEQFF. The CDR3, as DNA: TGTGCTAGTGGTTTGGGGGGCGGGAGGGCGTACAATGAGCAGTTCTTC.